This T cell receptor (beta chain) was profiled in a study of OX40 agonist ivuxolimab in advanced cancers. Study background: Every 2 weeks, ivuxolimab was infused into the patients intravenously at between 0.01 and 10 mg/kg. A partial response was reached by three patients: one with hepatocellular carcinoma and two with cutaneous melanoma. General study points: Dosing at 0.1 to 3.0 mg/kg was accompanied by clonal expansion of CD4+ and CD8+ blood T cells by week 6. Which antigen the expanded peripheral T cells recognized is unknown.

Of note for this clone: The antigen remains undetermined.

Repertoires were generated with immunoSEQ multiplex PCR, while TCRdb's copy carries only in-frame clones and drops some. This sample carries under 80,000 clones, approximately 87% of them seen once, and the ten largest clones take roughly 3.7%. V was clipped by 2 bases and J by 5 bases, with 13 bases between them. The V gene's germline CDR1 is MNHEY and CDR2 SVGAGI. This CDR3 spans 14 amino acids. The sequence was collected from an adult with an advanced solid tumor such as melanoma, head and neck, liver or kidney cancer. The V and J genes are TRBV6-5 and TRBJ2-7; maybe TRBD1 (5 bases). Source: CD4+ or CD8+ T cells sorted from blood, taken in a trial of the OX40 agonist ivuxolimab. The CDR3 nucleotides are TGTGCCAGCAGTTACACCGATAGGGGCCACGAGCAGTACTTC. Amino acids: CASSYTDRGHEQYF.